This is a list of T cell receptor beta chains from one sample in a study of chemoradiotherapy in HPV16-positive cancers. Using immunoSEQ multiplex PCR, the repertoire was profiled, and TCRdb retains in-frame clones only, with some absent. The sample holds fewer than 20,000 clones, roughly 73% seen once. This material was obtained from a patient who underwent chemoradiotherapy. The receptors derive from a human donor with HPV-associated anogenital cancer. Both conserved end residues are trimmed from each CDR3. A row's size may be missing; if present it is once, few, many or a size class.

TRBV5-1,TRBJ2-7,-,ASRLAGGYEQY
TRBV6-5,TRBJ2-5,-,ASSWARKGNQETQY
TRBV18,TRBJ1-6,-,ASSPRQEDSPLH
TRBV19,TRBJ2-7,-,ASSPGPQGARNEQY
TRBV28,TRBJ2-1,-,ASSLRSGLEYLNEQF
TRBV6-6,TRBJ1-2,-,ASSYPPQGGYT
TRBV28,TRBJ1-4,-,ASRNYRDHNEKLF
TRBV5-1,TRBJ1-5,-,ASTDGGGGQPQH
TRBV6-1,TRBJ2-3,-,ASTEVASGKDTQY
TRBV2,TRBJ1-2,-,ASRVEGVYGYT
TRBV5-1,TRBJ1-2,-,ASSDGTARHYGYT
TRBV14,TRBJ2-1,-,ASSQDPNRESYNEQF
TRBV4-3,TRBJ1-2,medium-sized,ASSQELQGANGYT
TRBV30,TRBJ2-1,once,AWSGTGVANEQF
TRBV5-8,TRBJ2-1,-,ASSRYGINEQF
TRBV5-1,TRBJ2-3,-,ASSMGLAGDYSTDTQY
TRBV4-3,TRBJ1-1,-,ASSQDERREAF
TRBV19,TRBJ2-7,-,ASSIAGIRAEQY
TRBV10-3,TRBJ2-4,-,AISEPRTDKNIQY
TRBV29-1,TRBJ2-1,-,SVVPPPGLTRYYNEQF
TRBV6-5,TRBJ1-2,-,ASSYSNQGHYGYT
TRBV12-5,TRBJ2-7,-,ASGWPGQAYEQY
TRBV29-1,TRBJ2-1,-,SVEVGESYNEQF
TRBV4-3,TRBJ1-2,-,ASRRRAEGAGYGYT
TRBV28,TRBJ1-6,few,ASSSATGGYNSPLH
TRBV11-1,TRBJ2-2,few,ASSPTGGPNTGELF
TRBV7-9,TRBJ2-5,-,ASRLSSGGYQETQY
TRBV7-2,TRBJ2-1,-,ASSLGQGDYNEQF
TRBV13,TRBJ1-2,-,ASSSDRVGYGYT
TRBV9,TRBJ1-1,-,ASSVEHRFTEAF
TRBV27,TRBJ2-7,-,ASGSQGQEQY
TRBV7-2,TRBJ2-5,-,ASSLGGRGETQY
TRBV27,TRBJ1-5,-,ASSEGTAYSNQPQH
TRBV6-5,TRBJ2-2,few,ASRQPGQGAGELF
TRBV5-1,TRBJ2-5,once,ASSFGYQGETQY
TRBV5-1,TRBJ2-3,-,ASRMTGTDTQY
TRBV6-6,TRBJ2-7,-,ASSPGDRGRGQY
TRBV11-2,TRBJ2-1,-,ASSLLAGKGNEQF
TRBV30,TRBJ1-1,few,AWIYGATRDTEAF
TRBV7-3,TRBJ2-1,once,ASSYLAGPYNEQF
TRBV7-2,TRBJ2-5,-,ASSLGQGVGKTQY